Shown below are 27 T cell receptor beta chains from a single sample sequenced in a study of T cell responses to AZD1222 COVID-19 vaccine. The data were produced by immunoSEQ multiplex PCR, yet TCRdb's version contains in-frame clones alone and is incomplete. Altogether around 95,000 clones are present, 88% being singletons, with the ten largest covering 2.8%. The sequencing used peripheral blood, collected on day 0 of AZD1222 vaccination. These receptors all come from an adult in good health.

This chain connects TRBV5-4 to TRBJ2-7; TRBD2 matches at 12 bases. Germline trimming cut 0 bases from V and 6 bases from J; bases unmatched to any gene: 10. CDR3 length: 17 residues. CDR1 is SGHNT, CDR2 YYREEE, per germline (reference sequence). CDR3 region: CASSLGLAGAKAGEQYF. As DNA, the CDR3 is TGTGCCAGCAGCTTGGGACTAGCGGGAGCCAAAGCGGGCGAGCAGTACTTC.

J is TRBJ2-6 and V is TRBV28; the D is unclear. This CDR3 contains 13 residues. CDR1 MDHEN and CDR2 SYDVKM come from the germline V gene. Trimming pared 2 bases from V and 4 bases from J, leaving 3 bases between. The CDR3 loop is CASSLRGANVLTF. CDR3 sequence (DNA): TGTGCCAGCAGTTTAAGAGGGGCCAACGTCCTGACTTTC.

The count of this clone is one. The chain recombines TRBV3-1 (or the pseudogene TRBV3-2) with TRBJ2-2; unclear D gene. CDR1 and CDR2 from the germline V gene are LGHDT and YNNKEL (reference sequence). V shed 5 bases and J shed 2 bases, with 3 bases lying between them. The CDR3 has 12 residues. In nucleotides, the CDR3 is TGTGCCAGCAGCTCCAACACCGGGGAGCTGTTTTTT. It translates to CASSSNTGELFF.

The rearrangement uses TRBV28 and TRBJ1-1; 10 bases line up with TRBD1. The germline CDR1 and CDR2 sequences are MDHEN and SYDVKM. Trimming took 4 bases from V and 3 from J; bases not matched to a gene: 14. The CDR3 runs 18 residues. The CDR3 here is CASSSTSYRDRGDTEAFF. CDR3 nucleotide sequence: TGTGCCAGCAGTTCAACCTCGTACCGGGACAGGGGTGACACTGAAGCTTTCTTT.

V and J are TRBV30 and TRBJ2-5, with D hard to call. The CDR3 has 11 amino acids. CDR1 and CDR2 from the germline V gene are GTSNPN and SVGIG (reference sequence). V lost 4 bases and J 2 bases, leaving 5 bases between the germline ends. The CDR3: CAWKEQETQYF. CDR3 nucleotides: TGTGCCTGGAAGGAGCAAGAGACCCAGTACTTC. Variable domain in full (rest from reference TRBV30 and TRBJ2-5): SQTIHQWPATLVQPVGSPLSLECTVEGTSNPNLYWYRQAAGRGLQLLFYSVGIGQISSEVPQNLSASRPQDRQFILSSKKLLLSDSGFYLCAWKEQETQYFGPGTRLLVL.

The rearrangement links TRBV29-1 to TRBJ2-1; possibly TRBD1 for D (6 bases). V was shortened by 2 bases and J by 6 bases, with 8 bases between the two germline ends. This CDR3 comprises 12 residues. Germline values: CDR1 SQVTM, CDR2 ANQGSEA. CDR3 in DNA: TGCAGCGTTGAACTAGGGGGCAATGAGCAGTTCTTC. It specifies CSVELGGNEQFF.

The chain joins TRBV5-3 to TRBJ1-4; D not resolved. Being an ORF, TRBV5-3 has a function that is uncertain. Between the trimmed V and J ends, which lost 5 bases and 7 bases, there was a span of 15 bases. The CDR3 extends over 14 amino acids. CDR3 region: CARSTPAGREKLFF. The DNA for the CDR3 is TGTGCCAGAAGTACCCCGGCAGGACGTGAAAAACTGTTTTTT.

This sequence joins TRBV25-1 and TRBJ2-2, with 9 bases matching TRBD1. The CDR3 has 16 amino acids. The V gene's germline CDR1 is MGHDK and CDR2 SYGVNS. The V and J ends lost 1 base and 3 bases, in that order; junction bases with no gene match: 3. The CDR3 loop reads CASSESTGGHTGELFF. The CDR3 nucleotides are TGTGCCAGCAGTGAATCGACAGGGGGACACACCGGGGAGCTGTTTTTT. Combining the CDR3 with reference TRBV25-1 and TRBJ2-2 gives the whole variable domain EADIYQTPRYLVIGTGKKITLECSQTMGHDKMYWYQQDPGMELHLIHYSYGVNSTEKGDLSSESTVSRIRTEHFPLTLESARPSHTSQYLCASSESTGGHTGELFFGEGSRLTVL.

V gene TRBV12-2 combines with J gene TRBJ1-4. TRBV12-2 is a known pseudogene. The CDR3 sequence is 15 residues long. The CDR3 protein is CARPDGYATNEKLFF. CDR3 DNA sequence: TGTGCAAGACCCGATGGTTATGCAACTAATGAAAAACTGTTTTTT.

The V and J genes are TRBV24-1 and TRBJ2-7, with D tentatively TRBD2 (5 bases). The V and J ends lost 10 bases and 7 bases respectively, with 16 bases between them. Germline values: CDR1 KGHDR, CDR2 SFDVKD. CDR3 size: 12 residues. CDR3 coding DNA: TGTGCCACTACGGACCGGACTGGGGAGCAGTACTTC. Protein sequence: CATTDRTGEQYF.

This clone came up a few times. V and J are TRBV28 and TRBJ1-1; possible D gene TRBD1, 5 bases. The V gene's germline CDR1 is MDHEN and CDR2 SYDVKM. V was trimmed by 5 bases and J by 4 bases, leaving 8 bases between them. CDR3 length equals 12 residues. CDR3 sequence (DNA): TGTGCCAGCAGTAGGGGCGCCACTGAAGCTTTCTTT. Protein sequence: CASSRGATEAFF. Full variable domain (outside the CDR3, taken from reference TRBV28 and TRBJ1-1): DVKVTQSSRYLVKRTGEKVFLECVQDMDHENMFWYRQDPGLGLRLIYFSYDVKMKEKGDIPEGYSVSREKKERFSLILESASTNQTSMYLCASSRGATEAFFGQGTRLTVV.

V is TRBV5-1 and J is TRBJ1-2; tentative D call: TRBD1 (6 bases). The CDR3 covers 12 residues. Between the trimmed V and J ends, which lost 4 bases and 6 bases, there was a span of 10 bases. Germline CDR1 reads SGHRS; CDR2 reads YFSETQ. In DNA, the CDR3 is TGCGCCAGCAGCGCGTCAGGGGATGGCTACACCTTC. It translates to CASSASGDGYTF.

The chain uses TRBV4-1 and TRBJ2-1, with 10 bases that match TRBD1. Germline V lookup: CDR1 MGHRA, CDR2 YSYEKL. This CDR3 region has 16 residues. The junction had 3 bases not matched to a gene; V was cut back by 1 base and J by 3 bases. The CDR3 loop is CASSQARTGGYNEQFF. The CDR3 region has the DNA TGCGCCAGCAGCCAAGCTCGGACAGGGGGCTACAATGAGCAGTTCTTC.

The chain combines TRBV9 with TRBJ1-4; TRBD1 might be the D (5 bases). CDR3 size: 14 residues. Trimming removed 3 bases at V and 10 bases at J, with 16 bases between. Germline loops: CDR1 SGDLS, CDR2 YYNGEE. This CDR3 is CASSARDGWGKLFF. The CDR3 bases are TGTGCCAGCAGCGCACGGGACGGGTGGGGAAAACTGTTTTTT.

The chain links TRBV6-5 to TRBJ1-1; no definite D call. This CDR3 region has 10 residues. Germline-derived CDR1 and CDR2 are MNHEY and SVGAGI. V lost 8 bases, J lost 11 bases, and 12 bases lay in between. The CDR3 nucleotides read TGTGCCAGCTCGGCGACGTCGGCTTTCTTT. Protein sequence: CASSATSAFF.

This clone was seen just once. The chain combines TRBV18 with TRBJ1-3; D not resolved. The germline V gene has CDR1 KGHSH and CDR2 LQKENI. V lost 3 bases to trimming and J lost 0 bases, with 6 bases between them. The CDR3 runs 14 residues. CDR3 nucleotides: TGTGCCAGCTCACCCACCCCCTCTGGAAACACCATATATTTT. Amino acid sequence: CASSPTPSGNTIYF.

The rearrangement joins TRBV3-1 (or the pseudogene TRBV3-2) to TRBJ1-6; 10 bases match TRBD1. Germline V gene sequence: CDR1 LGHDT, CDR2 YNNKEL (reference sequence). CDR3 size: 19 residues. The junction had 8 bases not matched to a gene; V was cut back by 3 bases and J by 0 bases. DNA for the CDR3: TGTGCCAGCAGCCATCGAAGGACAGGGGGTAGCTCCTATAATTCACCCCTCCACTTT. This sequence encodes CASSHRRTGGSSYNSPLHF.

The rearrangement uses TRBV5-1 and TRBJ2-3, with 8 positions matching TRBD2. The germline V gene has CDR1 SGHRS and CDR2 YFSETQ. The CDR3 is made up of 15 amino acids. The J segment lost 1 base and the V segment lost 3 bases, leaving 4 bases of the junction unmatched. The CDR3 here is CASSSYSGGTDTQYF. CDR3 coding DNA: TGCGCCAGCAGCTCCTATAGCGGGGGCACAGATACGCAGTATTTT.

This sequence joins TRBV30 and TRBJ2-3, with no clear D. The germline gives CDR1 GTSNPN, CDR2 SVGIG (reference sequence). V was pared by 4 bases and J by 3 bases, with 11 bases between. The CDR3 extends over 13 amino acids. The CDR3 region has the DNA TGTGCCTGGATTGTCACCGGGACAGATACGCAGTATTTT. Translating gives CAWIVTGTDTQYF.

The chain couples TRBV27 to TRBJ2-1, with 7 bases fitting TRBD1. From germline, CDR1 is MNHEY and CDR2 SMNVEV (reference sequence). Unmatched junction bases numbered 2, after V lost 0 bases and J lost 3 bases. This CDR3 comprises 15 residues. The chain's CDR3 is CASSLSWDSYNEQFF. Written as DNA, the CDR3 is TGTGCCAGCAGTTTATCGTGGGACAGCTACAATGAGCAGTTCTTC.

The V gene is TRBV11-3, the J gene TRBJ2-2; D may be TRBD1 (6 bases). Germline V gene lookup returns CDR1 SGHNT and CDR2 YENEEA. V was pared by 6 bases and J by 6 bases, with 14 bases between. CDR3 length: 14 residues. CDR3 sequence (DNA): TGTGCCAGCAGACACAGGGAGAGATCCGGGGAGCTGTTTTTT. It codes for CASRHRERSGELFF.

The V and J genes are TRBV5-4 and TRBJ2-5, with a tentative D call TRBD2 (5 bases). Germline V CDR1 and CDR2: SGHNT, YYREEE (reference sequence). V dropped 5 bases and J dropped 1 base, with 15 bases sitting between them. The CDR3 consists of 15 residues. The CDR3 is CASSLDGLSQETQYF. DNA of the CDR3: TGTGCCAGCAGTCTGGACGGACTTAGCCAAGAGACCCAGTACTTC.

The genes are TRBV14 and TRBJ2-1; TRBD2 might be the D (5 bases). The V end lost 6 bases, the J end lost 15 bases, and 15 bases lay between the germline ends. Germline V gene sequence: CDR1 SGHDN, CDR2 FVKESK. CDR3 size: 11 residues. This chain's CDR3 is CASSLLDGLFF. The CDR3 nucleotides read TGTGCCAGCAGTCTACTAGACGGTCTGTTCTTC.

The sample holds one count of this clone. This chain joins TRBV6-5 and TRBJ2-1; D may be TRBD2 (6 bases). CDR1 and CDR2 from the germline V gene are MNHEY and SVGAGI. The CDR3 is 15 amino acids. Trimming took off 0 bases at V and 4 bases at J, with 10 bases between the two ends. As DNA, the CDR3 is TGTGCCAGCAGTTACTCGGGCGGGATTTACAATGAGCAGTTCTTC. It codes for CASSYSGGIYNEQFF.

The chain recombines TRBV19 with TRBJ2-2, with a possible D match to TRBD2 (5 bases). V gave up 3 bases and J gave up 2 bases, with 13 bases separating them. Germline values: CDR1 LNHDA, CDR2 SQIVND (reference sequence). This CDR3 has 16 amino acids. In nucleotides, the CDR3 is TGTGCCAGTAGTATGCCAGGAGCGGTTAACACCGGGGAGCTGTTTTTT. Its translation is CASSMPGAVNTGELFF.

CDR3 region: CASSLQGAYEQYF. CDR3 bases: TGTGCCAGCAGTTTGCAGGGGGCATACGAGCAGTACTTC. The rearrangement links TRBV28 to TRBJ2-7; 8 bases line up with TRBD1. The V segment lost 3 bases and the J segment 4 bases; nucleotides outside the gene matches: 2. Germline CDR1 is MDHEN and CDR2 is SYDVKM. This CDR3 is built from 13 residues.

DNA for the CDR3: TGTGCCAGCAGCAAAGGGACTAGCGGGAACAATGAGCAGTTCTTC. Encoded protein: CASSKGTSGNNEQFF. V is TRBV13 and J is TRBJ2-1, with 13 bases identical to TRBD2. The CDR3 extends over 15 amino acids. Germline V CDR1 and CDR2: PRHDT, FYEKMQ (reference sequence). J lost 5 bases, V lost 5 bases, and 3 bases had no gene match.